This T cell receptor (beta chain) appears in the sequencing data of a study of early T cells in non-severe SARS-CoV-2 infection. This CDR3 is built from 14 residues. V gave up 5 bases and J gave up 6 bases, with 14 bases separating them. A single record per CDR3 protein comes from TCRdb applying MiXCR to the 5' RACE reads. The sample consists of about 94,000 distinct CDR3 sequences, less than 15% of them appearing once. Study observations and caveats: Sequences matched to VDJdb favored anti-spike CD8 responses, while private and CD4 specificities were missed.

Comments on this clonotype: Its antigen is as yet unknown.

The sequencing sample was made of whole blood. The receptor was isolated from an adult who was a healthcare worker with PCR-confirmed SARS-CoV-2 infection or an uninfected control (not recorded which). This chain connects TRBV12-3 or TRBV12-4 to TRBJ1-5; TRBD1 is a possible D gene (6 bases). In DNA, the CDR3 is TGTGCCAGCAGTGGGGGGCGGACCTTTCAGCCCCAGCATTTT. The encoded protein is CASSGGRTFQPQHF.